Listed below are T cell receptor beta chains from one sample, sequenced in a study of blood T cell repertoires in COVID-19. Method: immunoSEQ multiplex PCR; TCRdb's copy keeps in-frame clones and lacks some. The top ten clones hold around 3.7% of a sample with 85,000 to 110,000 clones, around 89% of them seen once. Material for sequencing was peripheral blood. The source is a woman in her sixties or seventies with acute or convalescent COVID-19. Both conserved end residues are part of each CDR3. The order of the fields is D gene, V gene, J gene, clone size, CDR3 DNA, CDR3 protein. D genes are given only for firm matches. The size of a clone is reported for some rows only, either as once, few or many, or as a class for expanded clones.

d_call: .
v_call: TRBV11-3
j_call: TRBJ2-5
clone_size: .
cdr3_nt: TGTGCCAGCAGCTTAGATGCCGCGGGCGAAGAGACCCAGTACTTC
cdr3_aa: CASSLDAAGEETQYF

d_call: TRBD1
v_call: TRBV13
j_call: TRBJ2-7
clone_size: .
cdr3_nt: TGTGCCAGCAGCTACGGACAGGCCTACGAGCAGTACTTC
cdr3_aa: CASSYGQAYEQYF

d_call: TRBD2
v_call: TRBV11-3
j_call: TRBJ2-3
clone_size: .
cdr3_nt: TGTGCCAGCAGCTTAGGGGCTAGCGGGAGCACAGATACGCAGTATTTT
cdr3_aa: CASSLGASGSTDTQYF

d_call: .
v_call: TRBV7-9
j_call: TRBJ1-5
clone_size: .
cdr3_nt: TGTGCCAGCAGCTTCGACAATAGCAATCAGCCCCAGCATTTT
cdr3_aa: CASSFDNSNQPQHF

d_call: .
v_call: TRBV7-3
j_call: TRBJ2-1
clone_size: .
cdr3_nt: TGTGCCAGCAGTAAGGACAGCTCCTACAATGAGCAGTTCTTC
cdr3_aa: CASSKDSSYNEQFF

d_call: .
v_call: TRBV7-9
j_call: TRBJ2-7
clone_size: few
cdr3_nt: TGTGCCAGCAGTACCGGGACATCTTACGAGCAGTACTTC
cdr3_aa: CASSTGTSYEQYF

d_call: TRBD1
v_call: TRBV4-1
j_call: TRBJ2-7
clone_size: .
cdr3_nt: TGCGCCAGCAGCCTACAGGGGGCCGGTCTATACGAGCAGTACTTC
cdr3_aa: CASSLQGAGLYEQYF

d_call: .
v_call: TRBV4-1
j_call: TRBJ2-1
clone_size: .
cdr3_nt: TGCGCCAGCAGCTCCCGGACAGTCTACAATGAGCAGTTCTTC
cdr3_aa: CASSSRTVYNEQFF

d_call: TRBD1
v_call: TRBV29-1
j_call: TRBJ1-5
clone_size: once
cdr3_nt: TGCAGCGTTTCCATCGGACAGGGGCAGCCCCAGCATTTT
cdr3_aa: CSVSIGQGQPQHF

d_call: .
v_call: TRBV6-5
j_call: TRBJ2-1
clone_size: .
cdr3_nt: TGTGCCAGCAGTTACGGGAGGAACGGACTCTACAATGAGCAGTTCTTC
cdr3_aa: CASSYGRNGLYNEQFF